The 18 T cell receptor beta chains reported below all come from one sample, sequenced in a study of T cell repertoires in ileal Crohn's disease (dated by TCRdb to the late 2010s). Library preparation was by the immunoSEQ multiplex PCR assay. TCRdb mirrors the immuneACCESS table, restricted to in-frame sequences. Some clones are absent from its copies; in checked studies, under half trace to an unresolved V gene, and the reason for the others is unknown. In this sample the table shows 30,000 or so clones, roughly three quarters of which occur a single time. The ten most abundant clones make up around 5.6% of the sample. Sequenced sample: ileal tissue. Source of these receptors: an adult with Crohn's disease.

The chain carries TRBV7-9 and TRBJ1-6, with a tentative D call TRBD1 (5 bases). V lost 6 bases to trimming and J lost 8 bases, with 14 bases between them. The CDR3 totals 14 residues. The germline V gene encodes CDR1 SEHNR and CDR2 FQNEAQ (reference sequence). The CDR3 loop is CASRGEGGDSPLHF. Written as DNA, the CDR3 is TGTGCCAGCAGAGGGGAGGGAGGGGATTCACCCCTCCACTTT.

The CDR3 nucleotides read TGTGCCAGCAGCCCCGCGGGCACAGGGAAACGAGCTTTCTTT. Protein product: CASSPAGTGKRAFF. The J gene is TRBJ1-1, the V gene TRBV7-2, with D perhaps matching TRBD1 (6 bases). The CDR3 loop spans 14 amino acids. V gave up 5 bases and J gave up 10 bases, with 20 bases separating them. Germline CDR1 and CDR2: SGHTA and FQGNSA.

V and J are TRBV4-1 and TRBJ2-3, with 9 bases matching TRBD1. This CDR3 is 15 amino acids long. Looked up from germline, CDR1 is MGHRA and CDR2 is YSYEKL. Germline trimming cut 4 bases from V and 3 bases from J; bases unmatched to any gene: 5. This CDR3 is CASSPTGGETDTQYF. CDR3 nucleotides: TGCGCCAGCAGCCCGACAGGGGGTGAGACAGATACGCAGTATTTT.

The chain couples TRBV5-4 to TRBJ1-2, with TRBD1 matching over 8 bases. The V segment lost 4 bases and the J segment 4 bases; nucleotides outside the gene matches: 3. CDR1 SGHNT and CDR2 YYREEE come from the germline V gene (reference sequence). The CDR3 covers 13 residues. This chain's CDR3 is CASSRQGSYGYTF. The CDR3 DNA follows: TGTGCCAGCAGCCGACAGGGGAGCTATGGCTACACCTTC.

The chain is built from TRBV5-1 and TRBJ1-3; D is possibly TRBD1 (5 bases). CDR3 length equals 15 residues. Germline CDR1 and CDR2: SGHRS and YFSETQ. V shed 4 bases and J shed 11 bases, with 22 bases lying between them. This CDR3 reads CASSPALGTGDAIYF. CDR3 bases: TGCGCCAGCAGCCCAGCATTGGGGACTGGGGATGCCATATATTTT.

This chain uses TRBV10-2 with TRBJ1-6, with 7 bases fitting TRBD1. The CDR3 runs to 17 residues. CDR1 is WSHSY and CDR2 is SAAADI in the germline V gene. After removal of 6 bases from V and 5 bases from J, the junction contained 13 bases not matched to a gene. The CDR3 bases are TGCGCCAGCAGCGGACCGACAGGGCTGAAGAATAATTCACCCCTCCACTTT. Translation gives CASSGPTGLKNNSPLHF.

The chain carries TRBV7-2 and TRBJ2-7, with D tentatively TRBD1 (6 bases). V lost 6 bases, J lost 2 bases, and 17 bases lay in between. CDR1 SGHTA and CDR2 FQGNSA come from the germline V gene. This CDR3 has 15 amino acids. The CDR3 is CASRQEGQSPYEQYF. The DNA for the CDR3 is TGTGCCAGCAGACAAGAAGGACAGAGCCCCTACGAGCAGTACTTC. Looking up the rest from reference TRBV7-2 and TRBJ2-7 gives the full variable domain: GAGVSQSPSNKVTEKGKDVELRCDPISGHTALYWYRQSLGQGLEFLIYFQGNSAPDKSGLPSDRFSAERTGGSVSTLTIQRTQQEDSAVYLCASRQEGQSPYEQYFGPGTRLTVT.

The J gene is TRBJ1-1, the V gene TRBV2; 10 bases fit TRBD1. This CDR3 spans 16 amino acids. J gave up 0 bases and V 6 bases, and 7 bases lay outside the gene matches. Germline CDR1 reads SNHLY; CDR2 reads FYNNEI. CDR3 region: CASRGGTGVLNTEAFF. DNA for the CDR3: TGTGCCAGCAGGGGGGGGACAGGGGTATTGAACACTGAAGCTTTCTTT.

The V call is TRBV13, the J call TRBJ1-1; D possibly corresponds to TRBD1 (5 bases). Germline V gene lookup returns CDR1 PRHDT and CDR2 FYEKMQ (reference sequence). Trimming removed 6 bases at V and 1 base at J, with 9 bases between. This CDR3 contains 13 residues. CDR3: CASREDRNTEAFF. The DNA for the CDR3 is TGTGCCAGCAGAGAAGACAGGAACACTGAAGCTTTCTTT.

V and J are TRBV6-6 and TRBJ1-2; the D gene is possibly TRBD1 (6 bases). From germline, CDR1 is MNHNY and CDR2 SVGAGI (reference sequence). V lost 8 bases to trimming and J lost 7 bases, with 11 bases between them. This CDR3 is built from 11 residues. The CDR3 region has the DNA TGTGCCAGCGCAGGGGTGGGTGGCTACACCTTC. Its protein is CASAGVGGYTF.

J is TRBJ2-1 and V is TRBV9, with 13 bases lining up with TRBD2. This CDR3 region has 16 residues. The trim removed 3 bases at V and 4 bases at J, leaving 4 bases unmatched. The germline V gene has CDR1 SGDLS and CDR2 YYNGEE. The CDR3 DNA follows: TGTGCCAGCAGCGGCCTACTAGCGGGGGGGTACAATGAGCAGTTCTTC. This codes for CASSGLLAGGYNEQFF. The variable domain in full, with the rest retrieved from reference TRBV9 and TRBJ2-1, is DSGVTQTPKHLITATGQRVTLRCSPRSGDLSVYWYQQSLDQGLQFLIQYYNGEERAKGNILERFSAQQFPDLHSELNLSSLELGDSALYFCASSGLLAGGYNEQFFGPGTRLTVL.

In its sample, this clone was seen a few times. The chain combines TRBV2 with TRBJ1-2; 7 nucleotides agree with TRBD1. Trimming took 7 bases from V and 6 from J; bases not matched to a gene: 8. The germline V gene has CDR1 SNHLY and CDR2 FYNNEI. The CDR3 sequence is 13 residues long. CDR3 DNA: TGTGCCAGCAAAGGGGGCTTGTGGAATGGCTACACCTTC. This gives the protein CASKGGLWNGYTF.

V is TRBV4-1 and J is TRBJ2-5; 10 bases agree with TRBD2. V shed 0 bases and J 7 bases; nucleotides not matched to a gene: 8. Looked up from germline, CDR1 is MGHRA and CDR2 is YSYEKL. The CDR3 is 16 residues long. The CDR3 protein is CASSQEQRGGAATQYF. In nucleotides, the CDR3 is TGCGCCAGCAGCCAAGAGCAGCGGGGGGGTGCAGCGACCCAGTACTTC.

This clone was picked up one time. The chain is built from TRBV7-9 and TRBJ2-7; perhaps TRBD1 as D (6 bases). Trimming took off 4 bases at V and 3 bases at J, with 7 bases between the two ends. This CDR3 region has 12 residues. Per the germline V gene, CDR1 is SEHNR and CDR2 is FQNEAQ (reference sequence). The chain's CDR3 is CASSSQGYEQYF. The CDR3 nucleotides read TGTGCCAGCAGCTCACAGGGCTACGAGCAGTACTTC.

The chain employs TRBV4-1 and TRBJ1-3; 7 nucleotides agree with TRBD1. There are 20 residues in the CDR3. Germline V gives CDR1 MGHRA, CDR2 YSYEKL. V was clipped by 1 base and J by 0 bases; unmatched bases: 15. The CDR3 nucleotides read TGCGCCAGCAGCCAAGCCCGGAGTGACAGGGCACGTCCCTCTGGAAACACCATATATTTT. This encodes CASSQARSDRARPSGNTIYF.

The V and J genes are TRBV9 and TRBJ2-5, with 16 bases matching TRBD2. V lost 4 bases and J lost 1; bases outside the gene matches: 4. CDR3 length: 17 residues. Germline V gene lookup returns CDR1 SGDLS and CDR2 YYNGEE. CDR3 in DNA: TGTGCCAGCAGCTCGGGACTAGCGGGGGGGATCCAAGAGACCCAGTACTTC. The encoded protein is CASSSGLAGGIQETQYF. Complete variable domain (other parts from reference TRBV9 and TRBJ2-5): DSGVTQTPKHLITATGQRVTLRCSPRSGDLSVYWYQQSLDQGLQFLIQYYNGEERAKGNILERFSAQQFPDLHSELNLSSLELGDSALYFCASSSGLAGGIQETQYFGPGTRLLVL.

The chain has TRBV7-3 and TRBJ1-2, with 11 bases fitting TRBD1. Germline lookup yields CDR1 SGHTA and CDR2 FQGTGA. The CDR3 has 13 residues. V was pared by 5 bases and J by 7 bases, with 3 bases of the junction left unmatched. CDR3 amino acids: CASSTGTGGGYTF. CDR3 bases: TGTGCCAGCAGCACAGGGACAGGGGGTGGCTACACCTTC.

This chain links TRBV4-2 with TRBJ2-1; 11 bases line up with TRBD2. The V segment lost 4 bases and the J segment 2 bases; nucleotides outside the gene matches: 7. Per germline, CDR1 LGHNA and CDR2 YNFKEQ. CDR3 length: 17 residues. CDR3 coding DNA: TGTGCCAGCAGCCGAGAATTACTAGCGGGGGCCTACAATGAGCAGTTCTTC. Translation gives CASSRELLAGAYNEQFF.